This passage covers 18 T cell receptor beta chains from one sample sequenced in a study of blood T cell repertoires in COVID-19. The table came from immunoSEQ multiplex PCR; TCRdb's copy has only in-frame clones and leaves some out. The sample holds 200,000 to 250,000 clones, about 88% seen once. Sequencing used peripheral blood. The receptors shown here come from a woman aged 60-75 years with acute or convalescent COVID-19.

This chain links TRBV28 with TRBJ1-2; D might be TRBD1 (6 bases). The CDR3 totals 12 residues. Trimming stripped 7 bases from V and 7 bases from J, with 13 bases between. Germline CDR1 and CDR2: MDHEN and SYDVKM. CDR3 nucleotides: TGTGCCAGCAATTCGAGGGGGGGTGGCTACACCTTC. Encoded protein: CASNSRGGGYTF.

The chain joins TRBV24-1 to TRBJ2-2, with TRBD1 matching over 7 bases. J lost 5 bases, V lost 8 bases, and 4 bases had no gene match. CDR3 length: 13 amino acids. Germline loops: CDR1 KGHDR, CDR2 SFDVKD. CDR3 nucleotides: TGTGCCACCACCGACAGGGTTACCGGGGAGCTGTTTTTT. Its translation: CATTDRVTGELFF.

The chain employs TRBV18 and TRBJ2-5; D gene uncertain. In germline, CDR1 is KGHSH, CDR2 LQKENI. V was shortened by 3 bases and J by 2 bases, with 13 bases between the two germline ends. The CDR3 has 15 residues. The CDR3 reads CASSPRVEFQETQYF. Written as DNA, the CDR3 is TGTGCCAGCTCACCGCGCGTCGAGTTTCAAGAGACCCAGTACTTC.

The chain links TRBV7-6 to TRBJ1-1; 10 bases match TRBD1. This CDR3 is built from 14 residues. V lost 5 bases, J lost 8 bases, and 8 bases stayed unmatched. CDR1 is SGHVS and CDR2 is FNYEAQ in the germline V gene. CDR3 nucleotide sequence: TGTGCCAGCAGCCCCGGGACAGGGGTCCTAGAAGCTTTCTTT. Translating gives CASSPGTGVLEAFF.

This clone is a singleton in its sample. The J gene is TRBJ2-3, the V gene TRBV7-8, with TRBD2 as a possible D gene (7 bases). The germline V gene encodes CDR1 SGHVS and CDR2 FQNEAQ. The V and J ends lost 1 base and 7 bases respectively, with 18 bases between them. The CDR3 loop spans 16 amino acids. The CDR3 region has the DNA TGTGCCAGCAGCTTAGTTCCGGGGGGAGGGGGAAATACGCAGTATTTT. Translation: CASSLVPGGGGNTQYF.

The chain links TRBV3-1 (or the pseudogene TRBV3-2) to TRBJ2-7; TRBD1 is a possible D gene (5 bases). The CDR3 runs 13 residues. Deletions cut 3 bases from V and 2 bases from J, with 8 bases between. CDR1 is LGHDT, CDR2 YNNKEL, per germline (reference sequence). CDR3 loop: CASSHETAYEQYF. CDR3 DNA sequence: TGTGCCAGCAGCCACGAGACAGCCTACGAGCAGTACTTC.

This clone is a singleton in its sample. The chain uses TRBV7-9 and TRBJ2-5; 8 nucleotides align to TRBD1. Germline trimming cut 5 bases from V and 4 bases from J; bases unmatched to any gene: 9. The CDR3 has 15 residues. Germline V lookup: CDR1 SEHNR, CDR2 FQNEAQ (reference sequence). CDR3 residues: CASSQRQGIGETQYF. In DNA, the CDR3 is TGTGCCAGCAGCCAAAGACAGGGGATAGGAGAGACCCAGTACTTC.

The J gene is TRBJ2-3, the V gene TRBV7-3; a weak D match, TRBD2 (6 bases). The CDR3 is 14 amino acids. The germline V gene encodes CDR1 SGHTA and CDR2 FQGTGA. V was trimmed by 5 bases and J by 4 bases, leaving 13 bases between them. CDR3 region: CASSALGGADTQYF. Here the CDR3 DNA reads TGTGCCAGCAGCGCCCTGGGGGGTGCAGATACGCAGTATTTT.

The CDR3, as DNA: TGTGCCAGCAGCAAAAAAGGGGTATTGGATTCACCCCTCCACTTT. Translated, it gives CASSKKGVLDSPLHF. The genes are TRBV7-9 and TRBJ1-6; maybe TRBD1 (5 bases). From germline, CDR1 is SEHNR and CDR2 FQNEAQ (reference sequence). Trimming cost V 5 bases and J 8 bases, with 16 bases left between them. This CDR3 is 15 amino acids long.

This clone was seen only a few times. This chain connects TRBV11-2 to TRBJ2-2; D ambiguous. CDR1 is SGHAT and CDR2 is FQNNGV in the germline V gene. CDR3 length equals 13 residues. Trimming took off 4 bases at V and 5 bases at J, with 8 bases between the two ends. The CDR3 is CASSSTLTGELFF. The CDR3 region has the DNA TGTGCCAGCAGCTCTACTCTAACCGGGGAGCTGTTTTTT.

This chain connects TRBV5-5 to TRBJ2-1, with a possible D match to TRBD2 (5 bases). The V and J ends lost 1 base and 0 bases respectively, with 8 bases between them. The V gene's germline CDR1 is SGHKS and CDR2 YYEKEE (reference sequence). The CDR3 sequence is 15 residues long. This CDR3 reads CASSLLRGSYNEQFF. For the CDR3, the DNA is TGTGCCAGCAGCTTGTTACGGGGCTCCTACAATGAGCAGTTCTTC.

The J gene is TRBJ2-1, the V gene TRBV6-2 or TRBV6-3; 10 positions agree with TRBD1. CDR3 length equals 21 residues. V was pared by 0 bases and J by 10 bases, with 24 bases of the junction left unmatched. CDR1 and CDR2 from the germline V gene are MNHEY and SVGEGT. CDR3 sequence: CASSYSGWDRGGAGYTKEQFF. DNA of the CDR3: TGTGCCAGCAGTTACTCAGGTTGGGACAGGGGAGGAGCGGGGTACACTAAGGAGCAGTTCTTC.

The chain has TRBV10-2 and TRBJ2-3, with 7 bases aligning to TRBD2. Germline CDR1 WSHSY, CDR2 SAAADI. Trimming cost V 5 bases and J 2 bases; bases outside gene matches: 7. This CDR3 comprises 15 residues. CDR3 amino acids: CASSLSGTYTDTQYF. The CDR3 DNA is TGCGCCAGCAGTTTGAGCGGGACTTACACAGATACGCAGTATTTT.

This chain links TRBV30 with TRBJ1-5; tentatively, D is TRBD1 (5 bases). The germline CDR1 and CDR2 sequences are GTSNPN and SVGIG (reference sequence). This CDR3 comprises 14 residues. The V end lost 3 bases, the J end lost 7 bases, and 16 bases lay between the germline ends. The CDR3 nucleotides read TGTGCCTGGAGGAACACGGGCAGGGCCCAGCCCCAGCATTTT. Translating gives CAWRNTGRAQPQHF.

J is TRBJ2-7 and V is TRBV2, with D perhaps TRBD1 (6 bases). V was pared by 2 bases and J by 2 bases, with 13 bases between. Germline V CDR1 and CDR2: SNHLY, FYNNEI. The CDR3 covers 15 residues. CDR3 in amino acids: CASSELRTATYEQYF. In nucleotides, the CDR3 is TGTGCCAGCAGTGAACTCCGGACAGCCACCTACGAGCAGTACTTC.

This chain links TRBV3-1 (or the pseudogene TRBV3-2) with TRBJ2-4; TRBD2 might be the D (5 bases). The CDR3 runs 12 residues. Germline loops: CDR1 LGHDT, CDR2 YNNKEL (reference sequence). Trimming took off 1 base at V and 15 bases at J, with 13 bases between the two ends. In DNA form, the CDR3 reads TGTGCCAGCAGCCAAGGTAGAGGGCCCGGGTACTTC. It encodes CASSQGRGPGYF.

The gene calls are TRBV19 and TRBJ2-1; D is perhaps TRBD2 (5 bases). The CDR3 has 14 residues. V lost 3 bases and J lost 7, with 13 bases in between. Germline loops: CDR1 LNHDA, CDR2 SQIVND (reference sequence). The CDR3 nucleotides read TGTGCCAGTAGTATCAGGAACGGACTTAATGAGCAGTTCTTC. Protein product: CASSIRNGLNEQFF.

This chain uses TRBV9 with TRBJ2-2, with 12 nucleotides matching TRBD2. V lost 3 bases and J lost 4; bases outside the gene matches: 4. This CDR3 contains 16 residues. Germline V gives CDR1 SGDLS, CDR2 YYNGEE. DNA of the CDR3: TGTGCCAGCAGCGAACGACTAGCGGGAGCCACCGGGGAGCTGTTTTTT. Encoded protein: CASSERLAGATGELFF.